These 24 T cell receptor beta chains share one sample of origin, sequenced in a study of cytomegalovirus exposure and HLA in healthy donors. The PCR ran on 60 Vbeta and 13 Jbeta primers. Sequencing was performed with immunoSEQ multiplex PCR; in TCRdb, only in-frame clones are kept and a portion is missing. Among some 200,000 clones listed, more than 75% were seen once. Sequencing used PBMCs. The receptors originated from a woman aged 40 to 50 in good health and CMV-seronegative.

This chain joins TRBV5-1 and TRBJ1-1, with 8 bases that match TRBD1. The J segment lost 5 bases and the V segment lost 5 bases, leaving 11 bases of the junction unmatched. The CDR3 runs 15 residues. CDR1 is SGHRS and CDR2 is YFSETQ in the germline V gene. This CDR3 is CASSRMDRVGTEAFF. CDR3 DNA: TGCGCCAGCAGTCGTATGGACAGGGTAGGAACTGAAGCTTTCTTT. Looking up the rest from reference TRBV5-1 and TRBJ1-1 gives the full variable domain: KAGVTQTPRYLIKTRGQQVTLSCSPISGHRSVSWYQQTPGQGLQFLFEYFSETQRNKGNFPGRFSGRQFSNSRSEMNVSTLELGDSALYLCASSRMDRVGTEAFFGQGTRLTVV.

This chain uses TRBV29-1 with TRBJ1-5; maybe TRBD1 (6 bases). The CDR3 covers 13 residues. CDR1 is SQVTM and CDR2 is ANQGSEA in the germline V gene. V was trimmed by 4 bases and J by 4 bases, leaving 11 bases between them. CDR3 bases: TGCAGCGTTGGGAGACAGGTGAATCAGCCCCAGCATTTT. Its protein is CSVGRQVNQPQHF.

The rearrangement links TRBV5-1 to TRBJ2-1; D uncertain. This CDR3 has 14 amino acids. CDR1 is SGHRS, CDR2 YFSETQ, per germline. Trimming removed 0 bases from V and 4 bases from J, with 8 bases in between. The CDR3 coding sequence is TGCGCCAGCAGCTTGGAACAGTTTTACAATGAGCAGTTCTTC. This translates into CASSLEQFYNEQFF.

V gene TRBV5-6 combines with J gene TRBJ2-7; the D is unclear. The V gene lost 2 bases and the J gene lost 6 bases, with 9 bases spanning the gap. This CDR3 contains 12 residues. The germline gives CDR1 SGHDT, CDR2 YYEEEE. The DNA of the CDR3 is TGTGCCAGCAGCTTCTTCCGTTCCGAGCAGTACTTC. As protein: CASSFFRSEQYF.

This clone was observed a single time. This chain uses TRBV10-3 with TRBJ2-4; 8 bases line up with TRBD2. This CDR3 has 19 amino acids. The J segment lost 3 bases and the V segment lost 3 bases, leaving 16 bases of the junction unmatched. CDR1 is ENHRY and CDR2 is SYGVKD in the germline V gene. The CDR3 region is CAISDMLLAGAGGKNIQYF. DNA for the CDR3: TGTGCCATCAGTGACATGTTGCTAGCTGGGGCGGGAGGCAAAAACATTCAGTACTTC.

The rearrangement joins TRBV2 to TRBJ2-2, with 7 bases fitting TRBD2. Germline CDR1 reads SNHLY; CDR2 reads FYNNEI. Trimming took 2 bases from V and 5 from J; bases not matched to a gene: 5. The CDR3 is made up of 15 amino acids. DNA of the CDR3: TGTGCCAGCAGTGAAACCGGGAGGAGAACCGGGGAGCTGTTTTTT. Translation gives CASSETGRRTGELFF. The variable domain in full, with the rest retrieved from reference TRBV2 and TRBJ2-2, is EPEVTQTPSHQVTQMGQEVILRCVPISNHLYFYWYRQILGQKVEFLVSFYNNEISEKSEIFDDQFSVERPDGSNFTLKIRSTKLEDSAMYFCASSETGRRTGELFFGEGSRLTVL.

As DNA, the CDR3 is TGCGCCAGCAGCTTGGGGGGACTAGCGGGAGGAAGCACAGATACGCAGTATTTT. Its protein product is CASSLGGLAGGSTDTQYF. The chain uses TRBV5-1 and TRBJ2-3, with 15 nucleotides matching TRBD2. This CDR3 is built from 18 residues. V shed 0 bases, J shed 0 bases, and the junction held 2 bases outside the gene matches. CDR1 SGHRS and CDR2 YFSETQ come from the germline V gene.

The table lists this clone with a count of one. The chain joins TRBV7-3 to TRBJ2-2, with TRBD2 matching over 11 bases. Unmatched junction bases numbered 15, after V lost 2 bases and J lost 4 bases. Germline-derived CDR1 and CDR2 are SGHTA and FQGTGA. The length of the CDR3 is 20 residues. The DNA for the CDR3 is TGTGCCAGCAGCTTATCCCGGAGGGTAGCGGGAGGGCCAGTCACCGGGGAGCTGTTTTTT. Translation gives CASSLSRRVAGGPVTGELFF.

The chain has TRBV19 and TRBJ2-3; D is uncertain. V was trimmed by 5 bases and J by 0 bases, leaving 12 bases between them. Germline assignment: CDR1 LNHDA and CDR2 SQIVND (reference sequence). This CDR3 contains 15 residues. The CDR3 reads CASSAQAASTDTQYF. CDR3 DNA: TGTGCCAGTAGTGCTCAGGCAGCTAGCACAGATACGCAGTATTTT.

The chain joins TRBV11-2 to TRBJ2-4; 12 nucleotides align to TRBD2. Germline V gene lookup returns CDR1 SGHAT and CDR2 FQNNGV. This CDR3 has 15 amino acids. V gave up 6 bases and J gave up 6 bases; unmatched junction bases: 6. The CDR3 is CASRRLAGESNIQYF. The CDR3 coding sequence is TGTGCCAGCAGGAGACTAGCGGGAGAGTCAAACATTCAGTACTTC.

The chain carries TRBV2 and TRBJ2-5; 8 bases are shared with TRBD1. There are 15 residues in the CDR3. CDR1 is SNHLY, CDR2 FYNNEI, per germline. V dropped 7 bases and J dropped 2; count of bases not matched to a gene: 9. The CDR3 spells CASKRDRSTQETQYF. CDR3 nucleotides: TGTGCCAGCAAGAGGGACAGGTCTACTCAAGAGACCCAGTACTTC.

DNA of the CDR3: TGTGCCTGGAGTGACGGGGGAGCTCAGCCCCAGCATTTT. Protein sequence: CAWSDGGAQPQHF. The rearrangement uses TRBV30 and TRBJ1-5; tentatively, D is TRBD1 (5 bases). The germline V gene has CDR1 GTSNPN and CDR2 SVGIG (reference sequence). V shed 1 base and J shed 6 bases, with 10 bases lying between them. This CDR3 is built from 13 residues.

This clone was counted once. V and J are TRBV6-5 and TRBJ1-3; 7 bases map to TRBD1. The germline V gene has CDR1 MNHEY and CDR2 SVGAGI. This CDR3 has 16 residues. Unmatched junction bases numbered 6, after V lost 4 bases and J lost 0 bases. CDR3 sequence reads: CASSSGTANSGNTIYF. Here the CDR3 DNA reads TGTGCCAGCAGTTCCGGGACAGCCAACTCTGGAAACACCATATATTTT.

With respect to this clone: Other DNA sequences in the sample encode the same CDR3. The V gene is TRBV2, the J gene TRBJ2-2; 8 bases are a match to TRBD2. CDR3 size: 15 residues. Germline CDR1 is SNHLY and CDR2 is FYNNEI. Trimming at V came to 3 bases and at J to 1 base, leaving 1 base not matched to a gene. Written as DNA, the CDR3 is TGTGCCAGCAGTGATCTAGCGGGGAACACCGGGGAGCTGTTTTTT. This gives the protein CASSDLAGNTGELFF.

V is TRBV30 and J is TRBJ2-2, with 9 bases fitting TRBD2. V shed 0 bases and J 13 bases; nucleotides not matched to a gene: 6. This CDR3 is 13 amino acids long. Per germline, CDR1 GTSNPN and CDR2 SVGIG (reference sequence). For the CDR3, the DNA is TGTGCCTGGAGTGTATCGGGACTAGCTGGGCTGTTTTTT. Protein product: CAWSVSGLAGLFF. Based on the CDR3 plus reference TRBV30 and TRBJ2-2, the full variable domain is SQTIHQWPATLVQPVGSPLSLECTVEGTSNPNLYWYRQAAGRGLQLLFYSVGIGQISSEVPQNLSASRPQDRQFILSSKKLLLSDSGFYLCAWSVSGLAGLFFGEGSRLTVL.

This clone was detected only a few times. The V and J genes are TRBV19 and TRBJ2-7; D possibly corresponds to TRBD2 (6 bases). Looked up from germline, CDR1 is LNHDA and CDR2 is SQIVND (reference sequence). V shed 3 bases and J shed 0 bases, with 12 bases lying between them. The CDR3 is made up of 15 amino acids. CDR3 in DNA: TGTGCCAGTAGTATGGGAGGACTCAACTCCTACGAGCAGTACTTC. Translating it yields CASSMGGLNSYEQYF.

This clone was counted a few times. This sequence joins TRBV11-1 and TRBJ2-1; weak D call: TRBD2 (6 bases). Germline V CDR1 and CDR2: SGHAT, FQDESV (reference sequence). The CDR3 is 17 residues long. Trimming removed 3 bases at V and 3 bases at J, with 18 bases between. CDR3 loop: CASSFLPSSGFYNEQFF. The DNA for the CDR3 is TGTGCCAGCAGCTTCCTCCCCAGTAGCGGATTCTACAATGAGCAGTTCTTC.

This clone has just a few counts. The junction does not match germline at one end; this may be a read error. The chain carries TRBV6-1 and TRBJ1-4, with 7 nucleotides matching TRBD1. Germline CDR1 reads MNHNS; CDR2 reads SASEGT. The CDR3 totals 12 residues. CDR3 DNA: TGTGCCGGCAGACAGGGCGGCGAAAAACTGTTTTTT. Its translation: CAGRQGGEKLFF.

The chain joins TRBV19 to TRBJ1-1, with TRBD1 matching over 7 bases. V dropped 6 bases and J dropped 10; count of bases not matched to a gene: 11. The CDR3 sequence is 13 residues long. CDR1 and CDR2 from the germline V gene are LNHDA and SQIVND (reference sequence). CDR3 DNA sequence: TGTGCCAGTAGCCCGACAGGGACCTTAACAGCTTTCTTT. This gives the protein CASSPTGTLTAFF.

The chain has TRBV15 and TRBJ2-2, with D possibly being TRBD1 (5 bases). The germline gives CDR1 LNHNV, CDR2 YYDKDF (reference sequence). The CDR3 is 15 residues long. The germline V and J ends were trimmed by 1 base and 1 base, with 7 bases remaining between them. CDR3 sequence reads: CATSRVQGNTGELFF. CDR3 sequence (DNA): TGTGCCACCAGCAGAGTCCAGGGGAACACCGGGGAGCTGTTTTTT. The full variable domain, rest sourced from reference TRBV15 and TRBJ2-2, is DAMVIQNPRYQVTQFGKPVTLSCSQTLNHNVMYWYQQKSSQAPKLLFHYYDKDFNNEADTPDNFQSRRPNTSFCFLDIRSPGLGDTAMYLCATSRVQGNTGELFFGEGSRLTVL.

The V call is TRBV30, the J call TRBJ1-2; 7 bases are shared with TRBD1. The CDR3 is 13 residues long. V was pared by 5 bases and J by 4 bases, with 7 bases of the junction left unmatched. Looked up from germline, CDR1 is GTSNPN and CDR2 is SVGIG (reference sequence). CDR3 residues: CAWGQALGYGYTF. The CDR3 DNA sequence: TGTGCCTGGGGACAGGCCCTCGGCTATGGCTACACCTTC.

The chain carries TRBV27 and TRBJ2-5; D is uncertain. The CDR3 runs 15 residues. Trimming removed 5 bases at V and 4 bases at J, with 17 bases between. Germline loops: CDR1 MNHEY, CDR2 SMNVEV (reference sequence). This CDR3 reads CASSPPLGARETQYF. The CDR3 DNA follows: TGTGCCAGCAGTCCACCCCTAGGCGCGAGAGAGACCCAGTACTTC.

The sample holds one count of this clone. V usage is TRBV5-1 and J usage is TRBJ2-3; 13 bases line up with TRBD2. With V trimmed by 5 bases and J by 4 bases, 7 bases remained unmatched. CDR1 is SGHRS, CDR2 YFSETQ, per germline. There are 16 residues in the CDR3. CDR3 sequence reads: CASRTGLAGLSDTQYF. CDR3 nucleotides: TGCGCCAGCAGGACGGGACTAGCGGGATTATCAGATACGCAGTATTTT.

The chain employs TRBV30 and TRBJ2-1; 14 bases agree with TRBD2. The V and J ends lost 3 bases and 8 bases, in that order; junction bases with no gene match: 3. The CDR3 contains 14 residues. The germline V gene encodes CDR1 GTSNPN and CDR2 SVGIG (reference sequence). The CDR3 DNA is TGTGCCTGGAGCCGGGGACTAGCGGGAGATGAGCAGTTCTTC. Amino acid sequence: CAWSRGLAGDEQFF.